This TCR beta chain comes out of a study of blood T cell repertoires in COVID-19. Turning to the study itself: Samples of COVID-19 (acute and convalescent) were obtained from the United States, Italy and Spain. The cDNA or gDNA used as material had been derived from T cells, B-cell-depleted T cells, or PBMCs.

Germline loops: CDR1 GTSNPN, CDR2 SVGIG (reference sequence). V lost 2 bases and J lost 0, with 11 bases in between. The CDR3 loop spans 15 amino acids. Original data processing: Amplified reference gene primers provided the basis for estimating nucleated cell counts. The repertoire was sequenced with immunoSEQ multiplex PCR; TCRdb's copy has only in-frame clones and lacks some. V and J calls and clone size follow that table, whereas D and trimming were derived from the DNA. The repertoire includes roughly 140,000 clones, around 83% of them detected once, and 7.2% sits in the top ten. The genes are TRBV30 and TRBJ1-3; D is possibly TRBD1 (5 bases). The sequence was obtained from a woman aged 45 to 65 in a cohort sampled during active or convalescent COVID-19. Sequences were obtained from peripheral blood. The CDR3 sequence: CAWSSGGSSGNTIYF. In nucleotides, the CDR3 is TGTGCCTGGAGTTCGGGGGGGAGCTCTGGAAACACCATATATTTT.